Sequencing of this T cell receptor (beta chain) was carried out in a study of CD8 T cells in ankylosing spondylitis. Molecular-barcoded quantitative 5'-RACE produced these TCR beta libraries. TCRdb used MiXCR to reprocess the 5' RACE reads, holding one entry per CDR3 protein. The sample yields roughly 370,000 distinct CDR3 sequences, about a fifth seen once. Of note for this clonotype: Its antigen is currently unknown.

Study-level points and caveats: Enrichment of disease-linked clones was reportedly significant in matched ankylosing spondylitis synovial fluid. A TCR beta motif of eight highly homologous variants appeared characteristic of ankylosing spondylitis blood. Past research had described some motif variants in reactive arthritis synovial fluid and blood.

Germline-derived CDR1 and CDR2 are SGHRS and YFSETQ. V was cut by 3 bases and J by 4 bases, with 10 bases left in between. The CDR3 spans 14 residues. The J gene is TRBJ2-2, the V gene TRBV5-1; no clear D. Sequencing input: blood, either unsorted or a sorted T cell fraction (not recorded which). This TCR came from a male donor with ankylosing spondylitis. The DNA for the CDR3 is TGCGCCAGCAGCTCGTCCATGGGCACCGGGGAGCTGTTTTTT. This encodes CASSSSMGTGELFF.